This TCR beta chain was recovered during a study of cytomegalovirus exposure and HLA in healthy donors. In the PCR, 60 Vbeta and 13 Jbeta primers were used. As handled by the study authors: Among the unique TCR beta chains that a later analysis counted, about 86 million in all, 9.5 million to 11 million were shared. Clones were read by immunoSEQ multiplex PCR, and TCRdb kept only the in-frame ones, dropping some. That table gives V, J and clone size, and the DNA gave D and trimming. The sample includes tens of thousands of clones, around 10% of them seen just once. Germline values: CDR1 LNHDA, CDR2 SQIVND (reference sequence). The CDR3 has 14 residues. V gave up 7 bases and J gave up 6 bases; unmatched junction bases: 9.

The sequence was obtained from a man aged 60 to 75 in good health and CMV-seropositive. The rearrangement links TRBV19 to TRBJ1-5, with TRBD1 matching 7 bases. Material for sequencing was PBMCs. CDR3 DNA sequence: TGTGCCAGTACCAATACAGGGGTGGGTCAGCCCCAGCATTTT. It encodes CASTNTGVGQPQHF.